The next 3 T cell receptor beta chains were all read from a single sample in a study of T cells after yellow fever vaccination. A single record per CDR3 protein comes from TCRdb applying MiXCR to the 5' RACE reads. The sample includes just under 600,000 distinct CDR3 sequences, around an eighth of them seen just once. The sample was PBMCs, taken on the day of the yellow fever booster vaccination. The receptor source for this set is a man aged 25-45 years who received the YFV17D yellow fever vaccine.

The chain carries TRBV19 and TRBJ2-1; 7 positions agree with TRBD1. Germline CDR1 is LNHDA and CDR2 is SQIVND (reference sequence). This CDR3 is 11 amino acids long. V was clipped by 10 bases and J by 10 bases; unmatched bases: 7. The CDR3 nucleotides are TGTGCCACTAGACAGGGAACCGAGCAGTTCTTC. Its protein product is CATRQGTEQFF.

The sample holds a few counts of this clonotype. The rearrangement links TRBV7-2 to TRBJ2-7; possibly TRBD2 for D (6 bases). This CDR3 contains 13 residues. Germline values: CDR1 SGHTA, CDR2 FQGNSA. Trimming cost V 7 bases and J 4 bases, with 14 bases left between them. The CDR3: CASKEGGSYEQYF. Here the CDR3 DNA reads TGTGCCAGCAAGGAGGGAGGAAGTTACGAGCAGTACTTC.

This chain links TRBV20-1 with TRBJ2-2; 8 bases map to TRBD2. CDR3 size: 16 residues. With 3 bases clipped from V and 4 bases from J, the junction kept 10 bases outside the gene matches. Germline values: CDR1 DFQATT, CDR2 SNEGSKA (reference sequence). CDR3 region: CSASPAGVISTGELFF. DNA of the CDR3: TGCAGTGCTAGCCCAGCGGGAGTAATTAGCACCGGGGAGCTGTTTTTT.